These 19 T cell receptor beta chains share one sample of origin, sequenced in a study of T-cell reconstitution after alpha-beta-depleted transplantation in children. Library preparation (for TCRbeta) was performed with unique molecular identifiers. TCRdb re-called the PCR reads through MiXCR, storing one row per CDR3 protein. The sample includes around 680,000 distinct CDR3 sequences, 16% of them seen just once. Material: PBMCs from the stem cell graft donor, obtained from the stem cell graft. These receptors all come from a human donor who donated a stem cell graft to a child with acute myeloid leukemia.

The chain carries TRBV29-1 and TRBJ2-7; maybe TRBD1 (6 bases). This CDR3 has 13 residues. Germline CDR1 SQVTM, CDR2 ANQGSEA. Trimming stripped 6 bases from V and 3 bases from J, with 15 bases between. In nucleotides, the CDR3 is TGCAGCGTCCGGGACAAACGGGGCTACGAGCAGTACTTC. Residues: CSVRDKRGYEQYF.

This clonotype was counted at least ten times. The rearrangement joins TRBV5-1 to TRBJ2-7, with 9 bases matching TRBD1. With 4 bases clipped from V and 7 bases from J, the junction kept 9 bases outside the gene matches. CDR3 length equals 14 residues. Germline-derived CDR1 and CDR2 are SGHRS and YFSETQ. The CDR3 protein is CASSRGQGKREQYF. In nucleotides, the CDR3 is TGCGCCAGCAGCCGCGGACAGGGGAAGAGGGAGCAGTACTTC.

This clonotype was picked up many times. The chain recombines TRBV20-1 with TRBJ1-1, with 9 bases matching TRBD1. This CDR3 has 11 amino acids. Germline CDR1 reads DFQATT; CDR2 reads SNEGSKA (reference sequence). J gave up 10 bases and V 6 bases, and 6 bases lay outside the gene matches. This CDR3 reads CSALGQGVAFF. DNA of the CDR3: TGCAGTGCACTGGGACAGGGAGTAGCTTTCTTT.

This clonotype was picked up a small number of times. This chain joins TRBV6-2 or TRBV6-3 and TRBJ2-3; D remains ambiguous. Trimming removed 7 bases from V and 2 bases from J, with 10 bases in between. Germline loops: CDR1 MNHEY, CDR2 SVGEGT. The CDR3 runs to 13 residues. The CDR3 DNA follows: TGTGCCAGCAACCGACCATCCACAGATACGCAGTATTTT. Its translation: CASNRPSTDTQYF.

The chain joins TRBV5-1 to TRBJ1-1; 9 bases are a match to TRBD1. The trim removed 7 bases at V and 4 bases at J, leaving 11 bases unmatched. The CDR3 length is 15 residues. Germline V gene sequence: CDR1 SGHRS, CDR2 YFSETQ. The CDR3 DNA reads TGCGCCAGCCGACCGGGACAGGGTTTGGGCACTGAAGCTTTCTTT. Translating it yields CASRPGQGLGTEAFF.

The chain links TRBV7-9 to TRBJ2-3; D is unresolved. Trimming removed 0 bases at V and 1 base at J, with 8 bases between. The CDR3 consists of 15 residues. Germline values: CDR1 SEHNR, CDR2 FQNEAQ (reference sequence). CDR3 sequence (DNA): TGTGCCAGCAGCTTAGCGTCCTCGGGCACAGATACGCAGTATTTT. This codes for CASSLASSGTDTQYF.

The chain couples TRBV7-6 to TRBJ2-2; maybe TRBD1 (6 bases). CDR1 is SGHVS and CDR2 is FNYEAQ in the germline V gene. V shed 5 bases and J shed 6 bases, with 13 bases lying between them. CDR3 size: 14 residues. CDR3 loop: CASSTPQGSGELFF. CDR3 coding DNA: TGTGCCAGCAGCACTCCCCAGGGGTCCGGGGAGCTGTTTTTT. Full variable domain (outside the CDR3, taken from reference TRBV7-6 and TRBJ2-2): GAGVSQSPRYKVTKRGQDVALRCDPISGHVSLYWYRQALGQGPEFLTYFNYEAQQDKSGLPNDRFSAERPEGSISTLTIQRTEQRDSAMYRCASSTPQGSGELFFGEGSRLTVL.

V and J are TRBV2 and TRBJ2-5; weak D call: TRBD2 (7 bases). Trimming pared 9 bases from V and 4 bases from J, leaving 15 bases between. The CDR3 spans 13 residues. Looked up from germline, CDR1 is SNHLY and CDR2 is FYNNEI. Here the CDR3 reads CARPGGPRETQYF. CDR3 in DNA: TGTGCCAGGCCGGGGGGCCCCAGAGAGACCCAGTACTTC.

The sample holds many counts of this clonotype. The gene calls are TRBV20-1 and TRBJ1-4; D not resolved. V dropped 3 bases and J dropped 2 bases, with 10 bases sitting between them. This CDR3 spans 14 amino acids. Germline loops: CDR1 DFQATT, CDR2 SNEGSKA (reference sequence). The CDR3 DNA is TGCAGTGCTAGTCGAGTAGCCACTAATGAAAAACTGTTTTTT. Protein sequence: CSASRVATNEKLFF.

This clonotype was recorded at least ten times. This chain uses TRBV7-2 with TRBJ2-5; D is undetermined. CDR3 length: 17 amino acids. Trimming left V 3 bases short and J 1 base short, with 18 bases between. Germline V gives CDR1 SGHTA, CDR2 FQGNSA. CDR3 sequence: CASSLYGVGLGQETQYF. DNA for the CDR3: TGTGCCAGCAGCTTGTATGGGGTTGGGTTGGGCCAAGAGACCCAGTACTTC.

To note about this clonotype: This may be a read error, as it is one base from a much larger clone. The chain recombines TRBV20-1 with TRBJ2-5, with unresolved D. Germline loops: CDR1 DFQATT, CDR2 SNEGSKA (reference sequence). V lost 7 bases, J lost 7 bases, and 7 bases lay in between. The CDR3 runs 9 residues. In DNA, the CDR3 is TGCAGTGAGGTGGGGACCCAGTACTTC. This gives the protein CSEVGTQYF.

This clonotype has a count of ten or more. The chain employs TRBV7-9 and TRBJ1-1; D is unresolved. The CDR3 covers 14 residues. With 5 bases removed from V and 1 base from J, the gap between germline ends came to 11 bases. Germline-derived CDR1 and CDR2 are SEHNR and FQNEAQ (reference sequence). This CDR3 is CASSPPGQNTEAFF. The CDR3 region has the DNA TGTGCCAGCAGCCCCCCCGGGCAGAACACTGAAGCTTTCTTT.

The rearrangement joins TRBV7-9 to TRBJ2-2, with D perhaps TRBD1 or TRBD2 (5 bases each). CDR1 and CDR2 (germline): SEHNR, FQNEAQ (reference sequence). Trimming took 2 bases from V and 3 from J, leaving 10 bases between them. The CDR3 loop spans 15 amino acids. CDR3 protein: CASSLRDPDTGELFF. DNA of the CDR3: TGTGCCAGCAGCTTAAGGGACCCAGACACCGGGGAGCTGTTTTTT.

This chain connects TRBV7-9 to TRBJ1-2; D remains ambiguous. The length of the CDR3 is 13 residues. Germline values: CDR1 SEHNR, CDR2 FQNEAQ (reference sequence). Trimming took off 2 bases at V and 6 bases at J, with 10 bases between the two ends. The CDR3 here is CASSLQVPDGYTF. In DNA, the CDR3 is TGTGCCAGCAGCTTACAAGTCCCAGATGGCTACACCTTC.

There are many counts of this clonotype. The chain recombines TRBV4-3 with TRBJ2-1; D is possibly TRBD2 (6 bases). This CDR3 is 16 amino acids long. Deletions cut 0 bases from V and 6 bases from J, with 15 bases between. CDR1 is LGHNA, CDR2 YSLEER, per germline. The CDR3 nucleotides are TGCGCCAGCAGCCAAGATCGAGCTAGCGTATCCAATGAGCAGTTCTTC. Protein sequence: CASSQDRASVSNEQFF.

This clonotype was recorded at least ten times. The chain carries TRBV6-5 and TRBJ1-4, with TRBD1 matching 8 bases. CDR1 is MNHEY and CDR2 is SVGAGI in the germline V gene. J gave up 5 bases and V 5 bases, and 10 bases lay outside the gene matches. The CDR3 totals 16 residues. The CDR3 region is CASSPWTGSGNEKLFF. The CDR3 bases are TGTGCCAGCAGTCCCTGGACAGGGTCCGGGAATGAAAAACTGTTTTTT.

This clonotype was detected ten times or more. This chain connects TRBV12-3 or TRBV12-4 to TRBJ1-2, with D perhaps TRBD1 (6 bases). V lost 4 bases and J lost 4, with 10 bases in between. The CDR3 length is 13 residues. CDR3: CASSYTGIYGYTF. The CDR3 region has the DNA TGTGCCAGCAGTTACACAGGGATCTATGGCTACACCTTC.

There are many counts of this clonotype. CDR3 residues: CSARRRAGAGELFF. CDR3 coding DNA: TGCAGTGCTAGAAGGAGGGCAGGGGCCGGGGAGCTGTTTTTT. The chain links TRBV20-1 to TRBJ2-2; possibly TRBD1 or TRBD2 for D (6 bases each). CDR3 length: 14 amino acids. V lost 2 bases and J lost 6, with 13 bases in between. From germline, CDR1 is DFQATT and CDR2 SNEGSKA (reference sequence).

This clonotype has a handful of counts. CDR3 amino acids: CSASPTLGANVLTF. The CDR3 nucleotides are TGCAGTGCTAGTCCGACATTAGGGGCCAACGTCCTGACTTTC. J is TRBJ2-6 and V is TRBV20-1; D gene unclear. Germline loops: CDR1 DFQATT, CDR2 SNEGSKA (reference sequence). The CDR3 sequence is 14 residues long. V was pared by 3 bases and J by 4 bases, with 10 bases between.